The T cell receptor (beta chain) under discussion was sequenced for a study of CD8+ T cells in alopecia areata. The sequencing template was cDNA reverse transcribed from extracted RNA. Here immunoSEQ multiplex PCR was the method, and the copy in TCRdb shows in-frame clones only, minus some. The sample contains 75,000 to 100,000 clones, 70% to 80% of which appear only once. Treatment noted: oral pan-JAK inhibitor, 5-10 mg twice daily. There are 16 residues in the CDR3. With 5 bases removed from V and 7 bases from J, the gap between germline ends came to 21 bases. The germline V gene has CDR1 SEHNR and CDR2 FQNEAQ (reference sequence).

The sample here was CD8+ T cells sorted from blood, taken between weeks 44 and 45, from a patient treated with tofacitinib. This sequence originates from a human donor with alopecia areata. The chain links TRBV7-9 to TRBJ2-1; possibly TRBD1 for D (6 bases). For the CDR3, the DNA is TGTGCCAGCAGCCCGCCGACAGGACCGGGATGGAATGAGCAGTTCTTC. Protein: CASSPPTGPGWNEQFF. The whole variable domain, remainder taken from reference TRBV7-9 and TRBJ2-1, is DTGVSQNPRHKITKRGQNVTFRCDPISEHNRLYWYRQTLGQGPEFLTYFQNEAQLEKSRLLSDRFSAERPKGSFSTLEIQRTEQGDSAMYLCASSPPTGPGWNEQFFGPGTRLTVL.